The source of this TCR beta chain is a study of CD8 T cells in Susac syndrome. RNA was extracted with the RNeasy kit, and a quantity of 0.5 to 1 ug was reverse transcribed using random hexamers. Across 54 Vbeta and 13 Jbeta, immunoSEQ multiplex PCR amplified TCR beta CDR3. TCRdb independently ran MiXCR on the immunoSEQ multiplex PCR reads; one entry per CDR3 protein. The sample holds about 290,000 distinct CDR3 sequences; 75% to 90% are singletons and the top ten take 0.18%. The germline CDR1 and CDR2 sequences are SNHLY and FYNNEI. V was clipped by 2 bases and J by 5 bases, with 0 bases between them. The CDR3 length is 11 residues. Sequencing targeted TCR beta in T cells from blood (CD8+ and CD4+). Those who served as multiple sclerosis controls were treatment-naive patients with stable or active relapsing-remitting disease. TEMRA cells were FACS-enriched, and CD8+ and CD4+ T cells were isolated negatively.

This clonotype was recorded only once. Sequenced: CD8+ T cells from PBMCs. The J gene is TRBJ1-4, the V gene TRBV2; D unresolved. The receptor was isolated from a human donor with multiple sclerosis. The CDR3 loop is CASSENEKLFF. The CDR3 DNA sequence: TGTGCCAGCAGTGAAAATGAAAAACTGTTTTTT.